These 18 T cell receptor beta chains share one sample of origin, sequenced in a study of cytomegalovirus exposure and HLA in healthy donors. PCR employed 60 Vbeta and 13 Jbeta primers. TCRdb's copy holds only in-frame clones and misses some; the assay was immunoSEQ multiplex PCR. The sample has some 190,000 clones, 85% seen once. The sequenced material came from PBMCs. These receptor sequences come from a boy aged 2 to 10 in good health and CMV-seronegative.

This clone is a singleton in its sample. The CDR3 region has the DNA TGTGCCAGCAGCTTAAGAGGGTCCGGGGGTGGCTACACCTTC. Amino acid sequence: CASSLRGSGGGYTF. The gene calls are TRBV7-2 and TRBJ1-2; possibly TRBD1 for D (5 bases). Germline loops: CDR1 SGHTA, CDR2 FQGNSA. The CDR3 is 14 residues long. The V end was cut by 2 bases, the J end by 7 bases, with 14 bases between.

This CDR3 is CATARYQGLYTQYF. In DNA, the CDR3 is TGTGCCACCGCACGCTACCAGGGCTTGTATACGCAGTATTTT. The chain carries TRBV6-5 and TRBJ2-3; tentatively, D is TRBD1 (5 bases). From germline, CDR1 is MNHEY and CDR2 SVGAGI. V was shortened by 10 bases and J by 7 bases, with 21 bases between the two germline ends. The CDR3 runs 14 residues.

The V and J genes are TRBV7-8 and TRBJ2-1; D call uncertain. The V and J ends lost 4 bases and 7 bases respectively, with 14 bases between them. The germline gives CDR1 SGHVS, CDR2 FQNEAQ. There are 14 residues in the CDR3. As DNA, the CDR3 is TGTGCCAGCAGCTCGAGGCGGAGAACGAATGAGCAGTTCTTC. It specifies CASSSRRRTNEQFF.

This chain uses TRBV11-2 with TRBJ2-1; 7 bases map to TRBD1. The V gene end was trimmed by 5 bases and the J gene end by 0 bases; junction bases not matched to a gene: 7. The CDR3 spans 16 residues. From germline, CDR1 is SGHAT and CDR2 FQNNGV. CDR3 sequence: CASSPRDSPSYNEQFF. Here the CDR3 DNA reads TGTGCCAGCAGCCCCCGGGACAGTCCCTCCTACAATGAGCAGTTCTTC.

The chain combines TRBV10-3 with TRBJ2-1; the D gene is possibly TRBD2 (7 bases). Germline V gives CDR1 ENHRY, CDR2 SYGVKD. The CDR3 is made up of 18 amino acids. Deletions cut 0 bases from V and 5 bases from J, with 20 bases between. Written as DNA, the CDR3 is TGTGCCATCAGTGAGTCCGAGGGAGGGGGAATATTCGACAATGAGCAGTTCTTC. Residues: CAISESEGGGIFDNEQFF.

The V call is TRBV6-6, the J call TRBJ2-1; no clear D gene. This CDR3 spans 14 amino acids. The germline V gene has CDR1 MNHNY and CDR2 SVGAGI (reference sequence). Trimming cost V 6 bases and J 3 bases, with 12 bases left between them. This chain's CDR3 is CASSTELGYNEQFF. The CDR3 bases are TGTGCCAGCAGCACGGAGTTAGGCTACAATGAGCAGTTCTTC.

This clone has more than one count but fewer than ten. This chain joins TRBV28 and TRBJ2-7, with TRBD1 as a possible D gene (5 bases). Germline V gene sequence: CDR1 MDHEN, CDR2 SYDVKM. Trimming pared 4 bases from V and 3 bases from J, leaving 7 bases between. The CDR3 is 12 amino acids. Here the CDR3 DNA reads TGTGCCAGCAGTTGGGGCAACTACGAGCAGTACTTC. Encoded protein: CASSWGNYEQYF.

The chain has TRBV28 and TRBJ1-5, with a weak D call TRBD1 (6 bases). This CDR3 is 16 amino acids long. Germline-derived CDR1 and CDR2 are MDHEN and SYDVKM. V shed 6 bases and J shed 3 bases, with 18 bases lying between them. CDR3 bases: TGTGCCAGCAGAAGTACAGGGTTTTCCCTCAATCAGCCCCAGCATTTT. Protein: CASRSTGFSLNQPQHF.

The V and J genes are TRBV10-3 and TRBJ2-5, with D perhaps TRBD1 (6 bases). Per germline, CDR1 ENHRY and CDR2 SYGVKD. This CDR3 has 16 residues. The V end lost 10 bases, the J end lost 3 bases, and 24 bases lay between the germline ends. CDR3 region: CATSIRDTESEETQYF. The CDR3 DNA sequence: TGTGCCACGAGTATCCGGGACACCGAGTCCGAAGAGACCCAGTACTTC.

CDR3 sequence: CASSSGSGTSHTDTQYF. The DNA for the CDR3 is TGTGCCAGCAGCTCGGGCTCCGGGACTAGCCACACAGATACGCAGTATTTT. This chain uses TRBV7-9 with TRBJ2-3; 9 nucleotides match TRBD2. This CDR3 contains 17 residues. Trimming cost V 4 bases and J 2 bases; bases outside gene matches: 10. Looked up from germline, CDR1 is SEHNR and CDR2 is FQNEAQ (reference sequence).

The J gene is TRBJ2-1, the V gene TRBV15; D is perhaps TRBD1 (5 bases). V lost 1 base and J lost 4, with 17 bases in between. CDR1 is LNHNV, CDR2 YYDKDF, per germline (reference sequence). The CDR3 is made up of 17 amino acids. The CDR3 is CATSRGRATGKYNEQFF. The CDR3 coding sequence is TGTGCCACCAGCAGAGGTCGGGCCACAGGAAAATACAATGAGCAGTTCTTC.

The chain combines TRBV13 with TRBJ1-1; D not resolved. The CDR3 consists of 15 residues. Germline CDR1 PRHDT, CDR2 FYEKMQ (reference sequence). The V and J ends lost 5 bases and 0 bases respectively, with 13 bases between them. The CDR3 bases are TGTGCCAGCAGCCCTAGGCGCGAAATGAACACTGAAGCTTTCTTT. As protein: CASSPRREMNTEAFF.

This chain links TRBV10-2 with TRBJ2-1, with 10 bases fitting TRBD2. J was trimmed by 0 bases and V by 3 bases; bases with no gene match: 5. CDR1 WSHSY and CDR2 SAAADI come from the germline V gene. The CDR3 consists of 17 residues. The CDR3 here is CASSDETSGSSYNEQFF. DNA of the CDR3: TGCGCCAGCAGTGACGAGACTAGCGGGTCCTCCTACAATGAGCAGTTCTTC.

The V gene is TRBV11-2, the J gene TRBJ2-7, with a possible D match to TRBD2 (6 bases). The V and J ends lost 5 bases and 2 bases respectively, with 13 bases between them. CDR3 length equals 14 residues. Germline values: CDR1 SGHAT, CDR2 FQNNGV. This CDR3 reads CASSLRDLTYEQYF. The DNA for the CDR3 is TGTGCCAGCAGCCTTAGGGACTTGACCTACGAGCAGTACTTC.

The CDR3 bases are TGTGCCAGCAGCTTAGACGTGGGGCGGAATGGCTACACCTTC. It is translated as CASSLDVGRNGYTF. V is TRBV7-9 and J is TRBJ1-2, with a weak D call TRBD1 (5 bases). The CDR3 totals 14 residues. The V gene's germline CDR1 is SEHNR and CDR2 FQNEAQ (reference sequence). The V end was cut by 1 base, the J end by 6 bases, with 12 bases between.

The rearrangement joins TRBV11-3 to TRBJ2-1; 10 bases are shared with TRBD2. The CDR3 is made up of 15 amino acids. The ends lost 5 bases at V and 8 bases at J; junction bases unmatched: 9. Germline V gene lookup returns CDR1 SGHNT and CDR2 YENEEA. CDR3 region: CASSPQRGGRDEQFF. The DNA for the CDR3 is TGTGCCAGCAGCCCGCAGCGGGGGGGCCGGGATGAGCAGTTCTTC.

The table lists this clone with a count of one. This chain uses TRBV16 with TRBJ2-1; D is unclear. The germline V gene has CDR1 KGHSY and CDR2 FQNENV. V was shortened by 0 bases and J by 8 bases, with 17 bases between the two germline ends. CDR3 length equals 16 residues. The CDR3 is CASSQSPGSIGHEQFF. The CDR3 DNA reads TGTGCCAGCAGCCAATCCCCGGGTTCAATCGGCCATGAGCAGTTCTTC.

The chain combines TRBV7-2 with TRBJ1-2; possible D gene TRBD1, 5 bases. The length of the CDR3 is 16 residues. The germline CDR1 and CDR2 sequences are SGHTA and FQGNSA. V lost 5 bases and J lost 2, with 18 bases in between. CDR3 amino acids: CASSPPPWGRNYGYTF. As DNA, the CDR3 is TGTGCCAGCAGCCCCCCACCGTGGGGCAGGAACTATGGCTACACCTTC. The full variable domain, completed using reference TRBV7-2 and TRBJ1-2, is GAGVSQSPSNKVTEKGKDVELRCDPISGHTALYWYRQSLGQGLEFLIYFQGNSAPDKSGLPSDRFSAERTGGSVSTLTIQRTQQEDSAVYLCASSPPPWGRNYGYTFGSGTRLTVV.